These T cell receptor beta chains were read from a single sample in a study of T-cell reconstitution after alpha-beta-depleted transplantation in children. TCRdb processed the PCR reads anew with MiXCR; each CDR3 protein has one entry. Altogether approximately 32,000 distinct CDR3 sequences are present, around 7% being singletons, with the ten largest covering 27%. The material sequenced was peripheral blood, taken 60 days after TCRalphabeta/CD19-depleted stem cell transplant. The receptors were sampled from a child less than two years old who had a stem cell transplant for acute myeloid leukemia, so the T cells may come from the graft donor. Both conserved end residues are part of each CDR3. The D gene is left open where the match is weak. Clone sizes are given selectively: once, few, many, or a class where the clone is expanded.

J gene | D gene | clone size | V gene | CDR3 protein | CDR3 DNA
TRBJ2-1 | TRBD2 | many | TRBV9 | CASSVGLASYNEQFF | TGTGCCAGCAGCGTAGGACTAGCATCCTACAATGAGCAGTTCTTC
TRBJ2-3 | NA | many | TRBV5-1 | CASRSGGFSTDTQYF | TGCGCCAGCAGGTCAGGAGGATTTAGCACAGATACGCAGTATTTT
TRBJ2-1 | NA | many | TRBV29-1 | CSVEVSAKQFF | TGCAGCGTCGAGGTTAGCGCGAAGCAGTTCTTC
TRBJ2-7 | NA | many | TRBV5-1 | CASSIPSESSYEQYF | TGCGCCAGCAGCATCCCTAGCGAGTCCTCCTACGAGCAGTACTTC
TRBJ2-1 | TRBD1 | many | TRBV12-5 | CASGLVPKAHRLERDRAYNEQFF | TGTGCTAGTGGTTTGGTACCAAAAGCCCATCGATTGGAACGGGACAGGGCCTACAATGAGCAGTTCTTC
TRBJ1-2 | NA | many | TRBV12-3/TRBV12-4 | CASSPTITNYGYTF | TGTGCCAGCAGCCCTACGATTACTAACTATGGCTACACCTTC
TRBJ1-5 | NA | few | TRBV12-3/TRBV12-4 | CASSLPRVGIYSNQPQHF | TGTGCCAGCAGTTTACCCCGGGTGGGGATCTATAGCAATCAGCCCCAGCATTTT
TRBJ2-3 | TRBD1 | few | TRBV4-3 | CASSQDSQGAFADTQYF | TGCGCCAGCAGCCAAGACAGTCAGGGGGCGTTCGCAGATACGCAGTATTTT
TRBJ2-7 | NA | many | TRBV28 | CASSFGTDYEQYF | TGTGCCAGCAGTTTCGGGACGGACTACGAGCAGTACTTC
TRBJ2-7 | NA | many | TRBV29-1 | CSVEPRPHEQYF | TGCAGCGTTGAACCACGTCCGCACGAGCAGTACTTC
TRBJ2-5 | TRBD2 | many | TRBV3-1 | CASSQEGLAGGPRETQYF | TGTGCCAGCAGCCAAGAGGGACTAGCGGGGGGGCCGAGAGAGACCCAGTACTTC
TRBJ2-1 | TRBD2 | NA | TRBV7-6 | CASSLAWREGMDEQFF | TGTGCCAGCAGCTTAGCTTGGCGGGAGGGCATGGATGAGCAGTTCTTC
TRBJ2-1 | TRBD1 | many | TRBV12-5 | CASGPGQGIDEQFF | TGTGCTAGTGGTCCGGGACAGGGAATTGATGAGCAGTTCTTC
TRBJ1-1 | NA | many | TRBV30 | CAWSDNFLNTEAFF | TGTGCCTGGAGTGATAACTTTCTGAACACTGAAGCTTTCTTT
TRBJ2-7 | TRBD2 | many | TRBV6-2/TRBV6-3 | CASSYQRGLYEQYF | TGTGCCAGCAGTTACCAGCGGGGGCTCTACGAGCAGTACTTC
TRBJ2-3 | NA | many | TRBV7-9 | CASSPRGGGPITDTQYF | TGTGCCAGCAGCCCAAGAGGGGGAGGGCCAATCACAGATACGCAGTATTTT
TRBJ2-5 | NA | many | TRBV5-1 | CASSFKGHQETQYF | TGCGCCAGCAGCTTTAAGGGCCACCAAGAGACCCAGTACTTC
TRBJ1-5 | NA | many | TRBV6-5 | CASSYSQSPRMGNQPQHF | TGTGCCAGCAGTTACTCTCAAAGTCCTAGGATGGGCAATCAGCCCCAGCATTTT
TRBJ2-3 | NA | many | TRBV6-2/TRBV6-3 | CASTQAGTDTQYF | TGTGCCAGCACCCAAGCGGGCACAGATACGCAGTATTTT
TRBJ2-1 | TRBD2 | many | TRBV24-1 | CATASGRGNEQFF | TGTGCCACAGCCAGCGGGAGGGGAAATGAGCAGTTCTTC
TRBJ2-1 | NA | few | TRBV7-9 | CASSPTSIEFF | TGTGCCAGCAGCCCTACTAGTATAGAGTTCTTC
TRBJ1-6 | TRBD1 | NA | TRBV6-2/TRBV6-3 | CASSYSGQKNSPLHF | TGTGCCAGCAGTTACTCGGGACAGAAGAATTCACCCCTCCACTTT